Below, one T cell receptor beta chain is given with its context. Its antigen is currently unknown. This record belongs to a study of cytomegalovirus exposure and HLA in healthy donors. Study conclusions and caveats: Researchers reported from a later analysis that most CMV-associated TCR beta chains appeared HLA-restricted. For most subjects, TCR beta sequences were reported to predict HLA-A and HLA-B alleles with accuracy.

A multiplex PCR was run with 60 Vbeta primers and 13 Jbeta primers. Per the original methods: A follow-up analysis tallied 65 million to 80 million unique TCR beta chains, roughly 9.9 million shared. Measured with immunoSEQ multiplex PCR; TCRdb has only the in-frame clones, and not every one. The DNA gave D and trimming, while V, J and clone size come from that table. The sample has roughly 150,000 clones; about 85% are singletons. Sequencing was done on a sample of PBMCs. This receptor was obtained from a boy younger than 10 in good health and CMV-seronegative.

The CDR3 DNA is TGCGCCAGCAGCTTGGCTAGTACTAGGACCACAGATACGCAGTATTTT. This gives the protein CASSLASTRTTDTQYF. The chain is built from TRBV5-1 and TRBJ2-3, with D possibly being TRBD2 (5 bases). CDR3 size: 16 residues. The germline gives CDR1 SGHRS, CDR2 YFSETQ. Trimming took 0 bases from V and 2 from J, leaving 13 bases between them.